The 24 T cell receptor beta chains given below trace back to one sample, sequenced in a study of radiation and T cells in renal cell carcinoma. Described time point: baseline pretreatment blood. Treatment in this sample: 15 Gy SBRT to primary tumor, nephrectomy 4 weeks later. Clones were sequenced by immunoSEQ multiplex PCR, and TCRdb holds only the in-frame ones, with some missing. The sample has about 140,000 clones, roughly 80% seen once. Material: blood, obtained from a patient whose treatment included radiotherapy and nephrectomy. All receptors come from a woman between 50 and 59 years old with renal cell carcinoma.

The CDR3 spells CASSPRDRIDEKLFF. In DNA, the CDR3 is TGCGCCAGCAGCCCACGGGACAGGATCGATGAAAAACTGTTTTTT. The chain has TRBV4-1 and TRBJ1-4, with 8 nucleotides matching TRBD1. The CDR3 length is 15 residues. CDR1 and CDR2 (germline): MGHRA, YSYEKL. Trimming removed 4 bases from V and 6 bases from J; junction bases left unmatched: 7.

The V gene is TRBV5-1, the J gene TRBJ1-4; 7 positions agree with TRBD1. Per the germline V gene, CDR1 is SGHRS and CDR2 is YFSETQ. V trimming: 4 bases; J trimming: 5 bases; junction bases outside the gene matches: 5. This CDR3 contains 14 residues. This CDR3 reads CASSPGQRNEKLFF. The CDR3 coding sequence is TGCGCCAGCAGCCCGGGACAGAGGAATGAAAAACTGTTTTTT.

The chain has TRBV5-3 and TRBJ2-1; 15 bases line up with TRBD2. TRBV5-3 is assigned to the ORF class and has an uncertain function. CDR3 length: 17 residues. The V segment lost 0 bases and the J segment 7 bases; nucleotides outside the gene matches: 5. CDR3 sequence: CARSLARGLAGGNEQFF. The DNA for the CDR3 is TGTGCCAGAAGCTTGGCGAGAGGACTAGCGGGAGGGAATGAGCAGTTCTTC.

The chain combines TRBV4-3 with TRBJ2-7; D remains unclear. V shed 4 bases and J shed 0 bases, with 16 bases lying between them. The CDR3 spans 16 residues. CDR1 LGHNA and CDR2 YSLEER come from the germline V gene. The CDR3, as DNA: TGCGCCAGCAGCCCTGAGGAGACTTCGAGCTCCTACGAGCAGTACTTC. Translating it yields CASSPEETSSSYEQYF.

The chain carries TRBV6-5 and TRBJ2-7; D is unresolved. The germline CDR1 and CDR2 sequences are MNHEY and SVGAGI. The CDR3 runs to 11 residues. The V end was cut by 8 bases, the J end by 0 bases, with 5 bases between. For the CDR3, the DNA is TGTGCCAGCTCGGCCTCCTACGAGCAGTACTTC. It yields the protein CASSASYEQYF.

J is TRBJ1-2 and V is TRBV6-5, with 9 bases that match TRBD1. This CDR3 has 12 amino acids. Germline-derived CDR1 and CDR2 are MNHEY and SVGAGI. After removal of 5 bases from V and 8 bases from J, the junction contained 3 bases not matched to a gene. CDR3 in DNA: TGTGCCAGCAGTCCACAGGGGGCCGGCTACACCTTC. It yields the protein CASSPQGAGYTF.

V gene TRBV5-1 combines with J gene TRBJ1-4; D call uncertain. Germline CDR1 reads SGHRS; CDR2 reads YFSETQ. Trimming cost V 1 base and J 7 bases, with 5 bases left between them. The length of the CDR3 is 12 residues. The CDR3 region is CASSLNLEKLFF. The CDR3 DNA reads TGCGCCAGCAGCTTGAACCTTGAAAAACTGTTTTTT.

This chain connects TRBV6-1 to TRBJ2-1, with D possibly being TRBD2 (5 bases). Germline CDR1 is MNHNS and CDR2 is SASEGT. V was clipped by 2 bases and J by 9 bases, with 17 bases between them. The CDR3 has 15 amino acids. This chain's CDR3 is CASSESVMEGGEQFF. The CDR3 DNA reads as TGTGCCAGCAGTGAAAGTGTTATGGAAGGAGGTGAGCAGTTCTTC.

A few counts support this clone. Written as DNA, the CDR3 is TGTGCCAGCAGCCTCTCCACGAACAACGAGCAGTACTTC. This gives the protein CASSLSTNNEQYF. This chain uses TRBV9 with TRBJ2-7; D gene unclear. V lost 4 bases and J lost 5, with 13 bases in between. Germline V gives CDR1 SGDLS, CDR2 YYNGEE. The CDR3 sequence is 13 residues long. Together with reference TRBV9 and TRBJ2-7, the CDR3 gives the full variable domain: DSGVTQTPKHLITATGQRVTLRCSPRSGDLSVYWYQQSLDQGLQFLIQYYNGEERAKGNILERFSAQQFPDLHSELNLSSLELGDSALYFCASSLSTNNEQYFGPGTRLTVT.

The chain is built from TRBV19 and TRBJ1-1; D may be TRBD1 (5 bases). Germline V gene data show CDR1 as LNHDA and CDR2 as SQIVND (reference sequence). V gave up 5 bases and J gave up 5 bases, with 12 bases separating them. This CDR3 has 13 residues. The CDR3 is CASSPSGGTEAFF. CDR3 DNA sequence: TGTGCCAGTAGTCCCTCCGGGGGAACTGAAGCTTTCTTT.

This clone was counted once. In DNA form, the CDR3 reads TGTGCCAGCAGCTCTCGTGGAGCTGGGGCCAACGTCCTGACTTTC. Encoded protein: CASSSRGAGANVLTF. The chain carries TRBV7-9 and TRBJ2-6; D remains unclear. Deletions cut 4 bases from V and 2 bases from J, with 9 bases between. CDR1 and CDR2 from the germline V gene are SEHNR and FQNEAQ (reference sequence). This CDR3 contains 15 residues.

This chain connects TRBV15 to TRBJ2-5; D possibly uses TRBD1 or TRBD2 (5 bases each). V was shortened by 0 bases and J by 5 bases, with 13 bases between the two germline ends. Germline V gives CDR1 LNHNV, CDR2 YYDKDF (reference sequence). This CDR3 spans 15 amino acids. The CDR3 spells CATSRDRELGETQYF. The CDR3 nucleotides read TGTGCCACCAGCAGAGACAGGGAGTTGGGGGAGACCCAGTACTTC.

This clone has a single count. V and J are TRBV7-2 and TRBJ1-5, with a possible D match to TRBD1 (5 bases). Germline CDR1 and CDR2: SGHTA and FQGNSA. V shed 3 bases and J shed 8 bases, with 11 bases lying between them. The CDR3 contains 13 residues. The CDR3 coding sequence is TGTGCCAGCAGCTTGGGGGAAGTTGAGCCCCAGCATTTT. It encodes CASSLGEVEPQHF.

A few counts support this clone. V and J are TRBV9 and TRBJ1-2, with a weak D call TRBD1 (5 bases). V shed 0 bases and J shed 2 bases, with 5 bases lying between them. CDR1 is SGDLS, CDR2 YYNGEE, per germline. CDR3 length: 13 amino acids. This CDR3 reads CASSVEGNYGYTF. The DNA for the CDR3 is TGTGCCAGCAGCGTAGAGGGGAACTATGGCTACACCTTC.

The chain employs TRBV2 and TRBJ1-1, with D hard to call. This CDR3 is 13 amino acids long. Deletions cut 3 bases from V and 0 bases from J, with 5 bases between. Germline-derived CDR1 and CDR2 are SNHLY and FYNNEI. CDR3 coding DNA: TGTGCCAGCAGTGACAGTTTGAACACTGAAGCTTTCTTT. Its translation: CASSDSLNTEAFF.

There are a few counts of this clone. CDR3 loop: CASGQDTNTGELFF. In nucleotides, the CDR3 is TGTGCCAGCGGTCAAGACACGAACACCGGGGAGCTGTTTTTT. The V call is TRBV2, the J call TRBJ2-2; unclear D gene. CDR1 is SNHLY, CDR2 FYNNEI, per germline. This CDR3 contains 14 residues. V gave up 8 bases and J gave up 0 bases, with 10 bases separating them.

This chain's CDR3 is CASSVGVTGGGDTQYF. Written as DNA, the CDR3 is TGTGCCAGCAGCGTAGGGGTGACGGGAGGTGGTGATACGCAGTATTTT. The chain has TRBV9 and TRBJ2-3, with TRBD2 identical over 7 bases. From germline, CDR1 is SGDLS and CDR2 YYNGEE. The CDR3 runs to 16 residues. Trimming removed 0 bases from V and 6 bases from J; junction bases left unmatched: 10.

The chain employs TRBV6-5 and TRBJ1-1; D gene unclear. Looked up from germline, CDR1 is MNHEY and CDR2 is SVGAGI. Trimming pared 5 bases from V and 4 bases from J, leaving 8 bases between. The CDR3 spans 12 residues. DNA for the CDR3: TGTGCCAGCAGTGCGCGCGGCACTGAAGCTTTCTTT. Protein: CASSARGTEAFF.

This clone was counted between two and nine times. The CDR3, as DNA: TGCGCCAGCAGCCCGGGACCGGGCAATGGTGAAGCTTTCTTT. It specifies CASSPGPGNGEAFF. The chain combines TRBV5-1 with TRBJ1-1; possibly TRBD1 for D (5 bases). V was shortened by 4 bases and J by 7 bases, with 17 bases between the two germline ends. Germline V CDR1 and CDR2: SGHRS, YFSETQ. CDR3 length: 14 residues.

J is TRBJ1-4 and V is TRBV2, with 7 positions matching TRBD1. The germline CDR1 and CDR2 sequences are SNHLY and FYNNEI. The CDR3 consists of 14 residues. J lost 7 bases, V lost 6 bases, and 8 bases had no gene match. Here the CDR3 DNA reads TGTGCCAGCAGAGAACGACAGGGAGGTGAAAAACTGTTTTTT. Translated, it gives CASRERQGGEKLFF.

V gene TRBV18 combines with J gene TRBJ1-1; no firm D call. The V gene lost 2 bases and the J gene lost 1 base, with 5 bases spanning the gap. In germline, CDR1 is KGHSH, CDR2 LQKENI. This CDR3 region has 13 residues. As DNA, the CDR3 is TGTGCCAGCTCACCATCAGGGAACACTGAAGCTTTCTTT. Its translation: CASSPSGNTEAFF.

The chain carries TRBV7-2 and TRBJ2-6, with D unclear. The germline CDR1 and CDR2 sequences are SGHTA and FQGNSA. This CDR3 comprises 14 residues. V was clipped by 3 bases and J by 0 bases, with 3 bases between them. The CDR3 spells CASSFTSGANVLTF. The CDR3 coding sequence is TGTGCCAGCAGCTTTACCTCTGGGGCCAACGTCCTGACTTTC.

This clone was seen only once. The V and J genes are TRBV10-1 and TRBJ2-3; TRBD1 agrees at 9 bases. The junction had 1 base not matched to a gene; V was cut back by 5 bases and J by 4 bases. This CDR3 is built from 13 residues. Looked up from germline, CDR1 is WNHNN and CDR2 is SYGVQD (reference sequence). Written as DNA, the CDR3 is TGCGCCAGCAGTAGGACAGGGGCAGATACGCAGTATTTT. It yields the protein CASSRTGADTQYF.

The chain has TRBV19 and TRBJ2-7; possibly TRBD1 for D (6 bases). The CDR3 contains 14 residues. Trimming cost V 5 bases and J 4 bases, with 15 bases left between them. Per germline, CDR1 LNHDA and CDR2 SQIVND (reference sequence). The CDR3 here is CASSAGQLKYEQYF. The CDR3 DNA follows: TGTGCCAGTAGTGCAGGACAGTTGAAATACGAGCAGTACTTC. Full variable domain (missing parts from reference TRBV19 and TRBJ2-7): DGGITQSPKYLFRKEGQNVTLSCEQNLNHDAMYWYRQDPGQGLRLIYYSQIVNDFQKGDIAEGYSVSREKKESFPLTVTSAQKNPTAFYLCASSAGQLKYEQYFGPGTRLTVT.